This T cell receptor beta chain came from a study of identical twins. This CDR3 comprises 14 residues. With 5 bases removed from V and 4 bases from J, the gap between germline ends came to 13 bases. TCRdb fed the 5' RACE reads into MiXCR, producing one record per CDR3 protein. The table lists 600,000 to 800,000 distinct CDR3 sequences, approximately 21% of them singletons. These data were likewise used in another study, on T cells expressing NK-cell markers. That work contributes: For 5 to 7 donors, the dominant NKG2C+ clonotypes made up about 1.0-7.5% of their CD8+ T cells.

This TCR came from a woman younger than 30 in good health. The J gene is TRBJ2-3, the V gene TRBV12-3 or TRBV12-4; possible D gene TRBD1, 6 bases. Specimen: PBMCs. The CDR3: CASSVRDTPDTQYF. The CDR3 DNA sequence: TGTGCCAGCAGTGTACGGGACACTCCAGATACGCAGTATTTT.